This T cell receptor beta chain was documented in a study of CXCR3-negative and CXCR3-positive naive CD8 T cells. The CDR3 contains 13 residues. Looked up from germline, CDR1 is SGHAT and CDR2 is FQDESV (reference sequence). Worth noting for this clonotype: What it recognizes is unknown.

Study-level results: The study found comparably high diversity in both naive subsets and much lower diversity in memory CD8+ cells.

The TRB libraries of cDNA were built by UMI-labeled 5' RACE. TCRdb re-called the 5' RACE reads and catalogs CDR3 proteins one per entry, DNA excluded. In total, the table holds tens of thousands of distinct CDR3 sequences. Sequenced: naive CXCR3- CD8+ T cells from blood. Subset meaning: CD45RO-CCR7+CD27+CD95- naive CD8+ T cells lacking CXCR3 (TNR3-). The TCR comes from a human donor in good health. Some clones in this sample may be carry-over from other donors' samples. The chain employs TRBV11-1 and TRBJ1-2. The CDR3 sequence is CASSLVENYGYTF.